The sequence of this T cell receptor beta chain was determined in a study of blood T cell repertoires in COVID-19. Study overall: There were acute and convalescent COVID-19 samples, and they came from the United States, Italy and Spain. PBMCs, B-cell-depleted T cells, or T cells were the source of the cDNA or gDNA that made up the material.

Patients at the Seattle site were enrolled during active infection and followed longitudinally. CDR1 and CDR2 from the germline V gene are MNHNS and SASEGT. The CDR3 contains 13 residues. V lost 3 bases and J 6 bases, leaving 9 bases between the germline ends. Profiled with immunoSEQ multiplex PCR; TCRdb holds only in-frame clones, not every one. The sample shows some 350,000 clones, 88% of them seen only once. The TCR was taken from an older woman with COVID-19, enrolled during active disease. The rearrangement links TRBV6-1 to TRBJ2-4, with a tentative D call TRBD1 (5 bases). Specimen: peripheral blood. CDR3 bases: TGTGCCAGCAGTGACAGGGTGGGAAACATTCAGTACTTC. Amino acids: CASSDRVGNIQYF.